This T cell receptor beta chain was sequenced for a study of OX40 agonist ivuxolimab in advanced cancers. Study overall: Six ivuxolimab dose levels, 0.01 to 10 mg/kg, were given intravenously every 2 weeks.

The junction had 7 bases not matched to a gene; V was cut back by 2 bases and J by 11 bases. The CDR3 runs to 15 residues. CDR1 is ENHRY and CDR2 is SYGVKD in the germline V gene. The assay was immunoSEQ multiplex PCR, and TCRdb's table has in-frame clones only and misses some. The sample lists 50,000 to 65,000 clones; approximately 82% were seen once. Sequences were derived from CD4+ or CD8+ T cells sorted from blood, sampled in a trial of the OX40 agonist ivuxolimab. This sequence joins TRBV10-3 and TRBJ1-6, with 9 bases that match TRBD1. The clonotype comes from an adult with an advanced solid tumor such as melanoma, head and neck, liver or kidney cancer. CDR3 DNA sequence: TGTGCCATCAGTGAGCCGGGACAGGGTTCGACACCCCTCCACTTT. Translating it yields CAISEPGQGSTPLHF.